This TCR beta chain was identified during a study of T-cell reconstitution after alpha-beta-depleted transplantation in children. This clonotype was picked up a small number of times. Its antigen is unidentified. Construction of the TCRbeta library involved unique molecular identifiers. TCRdb itself ran the PCR reads through MiXCR, one entry per CDR3 protein. The sample shows 500,000 to 750,000 distinct CDR3 sequences, about a quarter of them seen only once. General study results and limits: At one year after transplant, newly produced T cells mostly accounted for T-cell counts and diversity.

The V and J ends lost 5 bases and 0 bases respectively, with 21 bases between them. Germline CDR1 is SGHVS and CDR2 is FQNEAQ. The CDR3 is 18 residues long. The chain is built from TRBV7-8 and TRBJ2-3, with D possibly called TRBD1 or TRBD2 (5 bases each). The source was PBMCs, collected before TCRalphabeta/CD19-depleted stem cell transplant. The origin of this receptor is a boy under two years old with Wiskott-Aldrich syndrome, due to receive a stem cell transplant. CDR3: CASSPSISGHRSTDTQYF. The CDR3 region has the DNA TGTGCCAGCAGCCCTTCAATTTCGGGGCACCGTAGCACAGATACGCAGTATTTT.